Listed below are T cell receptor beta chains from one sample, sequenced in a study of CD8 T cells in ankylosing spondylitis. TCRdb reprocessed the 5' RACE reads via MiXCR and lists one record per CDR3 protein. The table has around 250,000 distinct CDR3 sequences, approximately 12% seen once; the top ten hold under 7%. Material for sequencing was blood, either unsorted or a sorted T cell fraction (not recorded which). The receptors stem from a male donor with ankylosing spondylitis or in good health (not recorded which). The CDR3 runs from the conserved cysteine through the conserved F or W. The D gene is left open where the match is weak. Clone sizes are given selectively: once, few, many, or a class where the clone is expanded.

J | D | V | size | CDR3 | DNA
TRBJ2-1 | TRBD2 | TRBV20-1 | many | CSAGLAGGDYNEQFF | TGCAGTGCTGGATTAGCGGGGGGTGATTACAATGAGCAGTTCTTC
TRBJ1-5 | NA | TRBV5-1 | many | CASSLDSGNQPQHF | TGCGCCAGCAGCTTGGACAGCGGAAATCAGCCCCAGCATTTT
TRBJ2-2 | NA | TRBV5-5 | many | CASSSTSGGELFF | TGTGCCAGCAGCTCAACTTCGGGCGGGGAGCTGTTTTTT
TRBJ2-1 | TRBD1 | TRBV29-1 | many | CSDPERDRGTYNEQFF | TGCAGCGACCCCGAGAGGGACAGGGGCACCTACAATGAGCAGTTCTTC
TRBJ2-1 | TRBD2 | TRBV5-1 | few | CASSLDLSAGAGNEQFF | TGCGCCAGCAGCTTGGACTTATCAGCGGGGGCCGGCAATGAGCAGTTCTTC
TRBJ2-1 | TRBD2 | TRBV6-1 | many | CASSEALRSGGVDNEQFF | TGTGCCAGCAGTGAAGCGCTTCGGAGCGGGGGGGTCGACAATGAGCAGTTCTTC
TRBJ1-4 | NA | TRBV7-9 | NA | CASSFGMANEKLFF | TGTGCCAGCAGCTTTGGAATGGCTAATGAAAAACTGTTTTTT
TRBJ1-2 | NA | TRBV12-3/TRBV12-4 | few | CASSLLNPDNYGYTF | TGTGCCAGCAGTCTCCTCAACCCCGATAACTATGGCTACACCTTC
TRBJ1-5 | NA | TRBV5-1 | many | CASSLGQESNQPQHF | TGCGCCAGCAGCTTGGGACAGGAAAGCAATCAGCCCCAGCATTTT
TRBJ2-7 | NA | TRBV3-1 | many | CASSHGRGGYEQYF | TGTGCCAGCAGCCACGGCCGTGGGGGCTACGAGCAGTACTTC
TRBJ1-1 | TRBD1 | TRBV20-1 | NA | CSASYGTGNTEAFF | TGCAGTGCTAGTTACGGGACAGGGAACACTGAAGCTTTCTTT
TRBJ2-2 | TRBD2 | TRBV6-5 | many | CASSYPSSGRGTGELFF | TGTGCCAGCAGTTACCCTTCTAGCGGGAGAGGTACCGGGGAGCTGTTTTTT
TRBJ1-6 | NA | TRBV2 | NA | CASSEALGVWNSPLHF | TGTGCCAGCAGTGAAGCGCTAGGGGTGTGGAATTCACCCCTCCACTTT
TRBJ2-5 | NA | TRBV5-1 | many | CASSLEAKETQYF | TGCGCCAGCAGCTTGGAGGCAAAAGAGACCCAGTACTTC
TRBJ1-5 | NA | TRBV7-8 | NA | CASSWTETRQPQHF | TGTGCCAGCAGCTGGACAGAGACGAGACAGCCCCAGCATTTT
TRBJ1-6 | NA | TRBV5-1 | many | CASSLTVPGQNSPLHF | TGCGCCAGCAGTCTCACGGTACCGGGCCAAAATTCACCCCTCCACTTT
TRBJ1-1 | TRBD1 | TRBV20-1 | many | CSIRDREITEAFF | TGCAGCATCCGGGACAGGGAGATCACTGAAGCTTTCTTT
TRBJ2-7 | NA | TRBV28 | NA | CASSEPSQGYEQYF | TGTGCCAGCAGTGAGCCTAGTCAAGGGTACGAGCAGTACTTC
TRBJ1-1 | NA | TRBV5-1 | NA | CASSLSDRWNTAAFF | TGCGCCAGCAGCTTGTCGGACCGGTGGAACACTGCAGCTTTCTTT
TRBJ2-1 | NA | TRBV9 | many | CASSASGANNEQFF | TGTGCCAGCAGCGCGTCAGGGGCCAACAATGAGCAGTTCTTC
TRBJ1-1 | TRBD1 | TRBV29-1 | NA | CSGRRGNEAFF | TGCAGCGGACGCAGGGGGAATGAAGCTTTCTTT
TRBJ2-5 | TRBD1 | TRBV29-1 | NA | CSVVGAGGQTQYF | TGCAGCGTTGTAGGGGCAGGGGGACAGACCCAGTACTTC
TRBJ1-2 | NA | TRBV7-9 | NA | CASSLIDPIYGYTF | TGTGCCAGCAGCTTAATTGATCCAATCTATGGCTACACCTTC
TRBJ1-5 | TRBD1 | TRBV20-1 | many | CSAGQTGGGQPQHF | TGCAGTGCTGGCCAGACAGGGGGCGGCCAGCCCCAGCATTTT
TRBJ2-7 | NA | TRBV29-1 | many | CSVADSSYEQYF | TGCAGCGTTGCAGACAGCTCCTACGAGCAGTACTTC
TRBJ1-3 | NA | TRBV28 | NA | CASSLRGRNSGNTIYF | TGTGCCAGCAGTTTACGCGGTCGGAACTCTGGAAACACCATATATTTT
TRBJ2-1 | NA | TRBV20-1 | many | CSADPSRRQGNNEQFF | TGCAGTGCCGACCCATCACGGCGTCAGGGGAACAATGAGCAGTTCTTC
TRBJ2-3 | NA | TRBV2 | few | CASSEGIPSTDTQYF | TGTGCCAGCAGTGAAGGGATTCCTAGCACAGATACGCAGTATTTT
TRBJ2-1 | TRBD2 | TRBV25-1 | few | CASSGGGAINEQFF | TGTGCCAGCAGTGGCGGGGGGGCCATCAATGAGCAGTTCTTC
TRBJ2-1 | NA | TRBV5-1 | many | CASSTVALTGLYNGEQFF | TGCGCCAGCAGCACCGTGGCCCTGACAGGCCTCTACAATGGTGAGCAGTTCTTC
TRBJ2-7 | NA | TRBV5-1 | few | CASSLVSDEQYF | TGCGCCAGCAGCTTGGTGTCAGACGAGCAGTACTTC
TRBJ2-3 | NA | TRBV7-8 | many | CASSLGENSRSQYF | TGTGCCAGCAGCTTAGGAGAAAACAGTAGGTCGCAGTATTTT
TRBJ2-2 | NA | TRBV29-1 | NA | CSVIMQPPRNTGELFF | TGCAGCGTGATAATGCAGCCCCCACGGAACACCGGGGAGCTGTTTTTT
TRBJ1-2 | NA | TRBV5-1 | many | CASSLVPTNYGYTF | TGCGCCAGCAGCTTGGTACCGACGAACTATGGCTACACCTTC
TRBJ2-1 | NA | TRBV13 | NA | CASSSSANEQFF | TGTGCCAGCAGCTCATCAGCGAATGAGCAGTTCTTC
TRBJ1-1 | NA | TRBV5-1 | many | CASSLANSGRNTEAFF | TGCGCCAGCAGCTTGGCAAATTCGGGCAGGAACACTGAAGCTTTCTTT
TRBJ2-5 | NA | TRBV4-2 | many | CASSQAAIQETQYF | TGTGCCAGCAGCCAAGCGGCGATTCAAGAGACCCAGTACTTC
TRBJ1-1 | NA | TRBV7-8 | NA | CASSASPRMTQRMNTEAFF | TGTGCCAGCAGCGCCTCACCCAGAATGACTCAGCGAATGAACACTGAAGCTTTCTTT
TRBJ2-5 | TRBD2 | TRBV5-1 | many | CASRTPSGNQETQYF | TGCGCCAGCAGAACCCCTAGCGGAAACCAAGAGACCCAGTACTTC
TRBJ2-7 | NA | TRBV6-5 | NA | CASSYFGSTVGYEQYF | TGTGCCAGCAGTTACTTCGGGTCGACCGTGGGCTACGAGCAGTACTTC
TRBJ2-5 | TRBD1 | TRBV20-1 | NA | CSARRDRQETQYF | TGCAGTGCTAGAAGGGACAGACAAGAGACCCAGTACTTC
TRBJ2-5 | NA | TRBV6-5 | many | CASSYSTSTETQYF | TGTGCCAGCAGTTACTCCACTAGTACAGAGACCCAGTACTTC
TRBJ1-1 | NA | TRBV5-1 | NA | CASSFGNPNTEAFF | TGCGCCAGCAGCTTTGGTAATCCGAACACTGAAGCTTTCTTT
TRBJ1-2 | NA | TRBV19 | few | CASSKSAGLSSQNYGYTF | TGTGCCAGTAGTAAGAGTGCGGGCCTATCCAGTCAAAACTATGGCTACACCTTC
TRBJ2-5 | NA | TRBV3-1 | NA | CASSQDVPETQYF | TGTGCCAGCAGCCAAGATGTTCCAGAGACCCAGTACTTC
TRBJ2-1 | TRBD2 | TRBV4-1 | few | CASSQDVQREGPGNEQFF | TGCGCCAGCAGCCAAGATGTACAGCGGGAGGGCCCCGGCAATGAGCAGTTCTTC